The 13 T cell receptor beta chains below come from one sample, sequenced in a study of blood T cell repertoires in COVID-19 (dated by TCRdb to 2018 to 2020). Libraries came from the immunoSEQ multiplex PCR assay. What TCRdb holds here is the immuneACCESS table cut down to in-frame rearrangements. Part of the clones is not present; checked against another copy, under half of the missing clones reflect an unresolved V gene, and the others are unexplained. The sample table contains 200,000 to 250,000 clones; only one count was recorded for about 90% of them. In total, the top ten clones hold under 2.5% of the sample. Sequenced material: peripheral blood. These receptor sequences come from a man in his forties with active or convalescent COVID-19.

The chain joins TRBV18 to TRBJ2-7; D perhaps matches TRBD2 (5 bases). V dropped 8 bases and J dropped 3 bases, with 14 bases sitting between them. The germline V gene encodes CDR1 KGHSH and CDR2 LQKENI. CDR3 length equals 13 residues. The CDR3, as DNA: TGTGCCAGCCGCGAGGACGGACTCTACGAGCAGTACTTC. Its translation is CASREDGLYEQYF.

The chain couples TRBV5-5 to TRBJ1-1, with 8 bases fitting TRBD1. CDR1 and CDR2 (germline): SGHKS, YYEKEE (reference sequence). The V segment lost 2 bases and the J segment 10 bases; nucleotides outside the gene matches: 1. The CDR3 contains 11 residues. CDR3 nucleotide sequence: TGTGCCAGCAGCTTTACAGGGGGAGCTTTCTTT. This gives the protein CASSFTGGAFF.

This chain uses TRBV28 with TRBJ2-7; 10 nucleotides line up with TRBD2. Looked up from germline, CDR1 is MDHEN and CDR2 is SYDVKM. Trimming at V came to 7 bases and at J to 3 bases, leaving 9 bases not matched to a gene. The CDR3 is made up of 15 amino acids. As DNA, the CDR3 is TGTGCCAGCACCACAAGCGGGAGGGCCGACTACGAGCAGTACTTC. This sequence encodes CASTTSGRADYEQYF.

The sample holds one count of this clone. CDR3 bases: TGTGCCAGCAGCTTAGATACTGGTGAAAAACTGTTTTTT. Its translation is CASSLDTGEKLFF. The V and J genes are TRBV7-9 and TRBJ1-4; D unresolved. The CDR3 extends over 13 amino acids. CDR1 and CDR2 from the germline V gene are SEHNR and FQNEAQ (reference sequence). V was pared by 1 base and J by 7 bases, with 7 bases between.

The chain joins TRBV11-2 to TRBJ2-2; D may be TRBD2 (6 bases). Deletions cut 6 bases from V and 0 bases from J, with 17 bases between. CDR1 and CDR2 (germline): SGHAT, FQNNGV. CDR3 length: 17 amino acids. The CDR3 bases are TGTGCCAGCAGAATTGGGGACTGGACACCGAACACCGGGGAGCTGTTTTTT. Protein sequence: CASRIGDWTPNTGELFF.

The V call is TRBV5-6, the J call TRBJ1-3; D is perhaps TRBD1 (5 bases). The V gene lost 4 bases and the J gene lost 0 bases, with 14 bases spanning the gap. Germline CDR1 is SGHDT and CDR2 is YYEEEE. The CDR3 extends over 16 amino acids. The CDR3 DNA is TGTGCCAGCAGCGACGCAGGGATTAACTCTGGAAACACCATATATTTT. The encoded protein is CASSDAGINSGNTIYF.

The genes are TRBV11-2 and TRBJ1-6; perhaps TRBD1 as D (5 bases). CDR1 is SGHAT, CDR2 FQNNGV, per germline. The CDR3 has 19 residues. The V end was cut by 1 base, the J end by 0 bases, with 16 bases between. The CDR3 nucleotides are TGTGCCAGCAGCTTAGGGGGCGGCCACTTAAGCTCCTATAATTCACCCCTCCACTTT. It translates to CASSLGGGHLSSYNSPLHF. Variable domain in full (rest from reference TRBV11-2 and TRBJ1-6): EAGVAQSPRYKIIEKRQSVAFWCNPISGHATLYWYQQILGQGPKLLIQFQNNGVVDDSQLPKDRFSAERLKGVDSTLKIQPAKLEDSAVYLCASSLGGGHLSSYNSPLHFGNGTRLTVT.

This chain uses TRBV21-1 with TRBJ2-1; TRBD2, the D gene given by the table, was not confirmed from the DNA. TRBV21-1 is recorded as a pseudogene. The CDR3 has 19 amino acids. This CDR3 is CASNKTARVAGPFFDEQFF. The CDR3 bases are TGTGCCAGCAACAAAACTGCAAGGGTAGCGGGGCCGTTTTTTGATGAGCAGTTCTTC.

In this sample, this clone turned up once. The chain combines TRBV28 with TRBJ1-1; 8 bases match TRBD1. The CDR3 has 14 amino acids. V gave up 5 bases and J gave up 8 bases; unmatched junction bases: 10. The V gene's germline CDR1 is MDHEN and CDR2 SYDVKM. CDR3 bases: TGTGCCAGCAGTGCCGGACAGGGATTATCGGAAGCTTTCTTT. This translates into CASSAGQGLSEAFF.

CDR3 nucleotides: TGTGCCAGCGGTGGGGAGGGGCGCAATCAGCCCCAGCATTTT. This translates into CASGGEGRNQPQHF. The chain links TRBV25-1 to TRBJ1-5; tentative D call: TRBD1 (5 bases). Germline lookup yields CDR1 MGHDK and CDR2 SYGVNS. The CDR3 spans 14 residues. V gave up 8 bases and J gave up 2 bases, with 13 bases separating them.

This clone was counted between two and nine times. The chain joins TRBV2 to TRBJ1-2; 7 bases agree with TRBD1. The V gene end was trimmed by 9 bases and the J gene end by 12 bases; junction bases not matched to a gene: 13. This CDR3 region has 12 residues. Germline V gives CDR1 SNHLY, CDR2 FYNNEI. Here the CDR3 reads CASSGDRNRNTF. For the CDR3, the DNA is TGTGCCAGTTCCGGGGACAGAAATCGAAACACCTTC.

This clone came up once. The CDR3 sequence is CAGGSGLEETQYF. The CDR3, as DNA: TGTGCCGGGGGGAGCGGATTAGAAGAGACCCAGTACTTC. This chain joins TRBV5-4 and TRBJ2-5; D possibly corresponds to TRBD2 (6 bases). The CDR3 is 13 amino acids. V lost 10 bases to trimming and J lost 3 bases, with 16 bases between them. Per germline, CDR1 SGHNT and CDR2 YYREEE (reference sequence).

The rearrangement links TRBV3-1 (or the pseudogene TRBV3-2) to TRBJ1-1; D is possibly TRBD1 (5 bases). This CDR3 comprises 14 residues. Germline V CDR1 and CDR2: LGHDT, YNNKEL (reference sequence). Trimming took off 6 bases at V and 4 bases at J, with 15 bases between the two ends. The CDR3 DNA follows: TGTGCCAGCAGTCTCAGGGACGGGAGCACTGAAGCTTTCTTT. It translates to CASSLRDGSTEAFF.